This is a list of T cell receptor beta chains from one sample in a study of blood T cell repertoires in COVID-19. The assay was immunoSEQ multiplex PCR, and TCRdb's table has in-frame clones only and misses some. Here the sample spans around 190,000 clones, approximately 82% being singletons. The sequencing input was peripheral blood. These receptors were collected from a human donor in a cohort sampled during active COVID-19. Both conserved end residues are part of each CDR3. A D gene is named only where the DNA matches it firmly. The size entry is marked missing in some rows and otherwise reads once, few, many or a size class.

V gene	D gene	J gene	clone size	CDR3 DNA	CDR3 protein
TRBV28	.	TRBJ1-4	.	TGTGCCAGCAGTTTGGCGGGGGCAGGGAACGAAAAACTGTTTTTT	CASSLAGAGNEKLFF
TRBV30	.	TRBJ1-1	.	TGTGCCTGGAATGACCGGGTAAGCCCTGAAGCTTTCTTT	CAWNDRVSPEAFF
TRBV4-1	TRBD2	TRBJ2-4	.	TGCGCCAGCAGCCTGGGACTAGCGGGAGGTCTAGCCAAAAACATTCAGTACTTC	CASSLGLAGGLAKNIQYF
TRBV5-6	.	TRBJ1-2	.	TGTGCCAGCAGCTTGGTCCAGGGCGGAGGCTACACCTTC	CASSLVQGGGYTF
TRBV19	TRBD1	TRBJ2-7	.	TGTGCCAGTAAAATGACAGGGAGCTCCTACGAGCAGTACTTC	CASKMTGSSYEQYF
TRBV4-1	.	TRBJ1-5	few	TGCGCCAGCAGCCAAGGAACAGGACGTGCCCAGCATTTT	CASSQGTGRAQHF
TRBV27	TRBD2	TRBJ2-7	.	TGTGCCAGCAGTTTATTACGGACTAGCGGGAGGTACGAGCAGTACTTC	CASSLLRTSGRYEQYF
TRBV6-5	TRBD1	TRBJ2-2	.	TGTGCCAGCAGTTACTCGTCCAGGGGGAACGGGGAGCTGTTTTTT	CASSYSSRGNGELFF
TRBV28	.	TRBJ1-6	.	TGTGCCAGCAGTTTCAGGAATTCACCCCTCCACTTT	CASSFRNSPLHF
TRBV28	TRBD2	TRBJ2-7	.	TGTGCCAGCAGGGGGACTAAGACCTACGAGCAGTACTTC	CASRGTKTYEQYF
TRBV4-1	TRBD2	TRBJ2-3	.	TGCGCCAGCAGCCAGGGACTAGCGGGAGTGGTAACGACAGATACGCAGTATTTT	CASSQGLAGVVTTDTQYF
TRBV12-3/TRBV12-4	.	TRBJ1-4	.	TGTGCCAGCAGCCCGCCCGCGGGAAAACTGTTTTTT	CASSPPAGKLFF
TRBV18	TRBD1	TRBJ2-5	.	TGTGCCAGCTCACCGTCCTGGGGACAGACCAACCAAGAGACCCAGTACTTC	CASSPSWGQTNQETQYF
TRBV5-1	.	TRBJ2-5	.	TGCGCCAGCAGCCCGGGTTGGACAGTACAAGAGACCCAGTACTTC	CASSPGWTVQETQYF